These T cell receptor beta chains were read from a single sample in a study of blood T cell repertoires in COVID-19. Generated by immunoSEQ multiplex PCR, the TCRdb table keeps only in-frame clones and is missing some. This table has approximately 260,000 clones, 88% appearing once. The sample consisted of peripheral blood. These receptors were taken from a woman in her 70s with COVID-19, enrolled during active disease. Each CDR3 is given with its conserved first and last residue. Each record gives: V gene, CDR3 length, D gene, clone size, J gene, CDR3 protein. The D gene is left open where the match is weak. Expanded clones are given a class, and other clones once, few, many or no size at all.

>TRBV4-1|14|-|-|TRBJ1-6
CASRLDGSNSPLHF
>TRBV11-2|16|TRBD2|-|TRBJ2-5
CASSLVSSGPQETQYF
>TRBV5-4|15|-|-|TRBJ2-1
CASSLDRSSYNEQFF
>TRBV19|15|-|-|TRBJ1-1
CASSQGRRGNTEAFF
>TRBV5-1|14|-|once|TRBJ2-7
CASSLVPGSDEQYF
>TRBV19|16|-|-|TRBJ2-1
CASSIAAGPSYNEQFF
>TRBV5-4|17|TRBD2|-|TRBJ2-5
CASSSGLAGGPEETQYF
>TRBV5-1|18|-|-|TRBJ2-1
CASSPEVTGNLAYNEQFF
>TRBV2|15|-|-|TRBJ2-2
CASRPRDSYTGELFF
>TRBV27|12|-|once|TRBJ1-6
CASSPGGSPLHF
>TRBV29-1|12|TRBD1|once|TRBJ1-2
CSVDRGKGGYTF
>TRBV19|17|-|-|TRBJ1-5
CASGGRNGGARSQPQHF
>TRBV10-3|16|TRBD1|-|TRBJ1-3
CAISEFGQGLGNTIYF
>TRBV2|15|-|-|TRBJ1-3
CASRSRQYEKATIYF
>TRBV5-4|14|-|-|TRBJ1-1
CASSLVGANTEAFF
>TRBV19|15|-|-|TRBJ1-5
CASSRRGGEGQPQHF
>TRBV2|14|-|-|TRBJ1-2
CASSEDSLYYGYTF
>TRBV3-1/TRBV3-2|12|-|-|TRBJ1-1
CASSQAAGEAFF
>TRBV23-1|15|-|-|TRBJ1-5
CASSHGREGAQPQHF
>TRBV7-9|15|-|-|TRBJ1-4
CASSPRTELREKLFF
>TRBV10-3|15|-|few|TRBJ2-5
CAISESMANQETQYF
>TRBV30|14|-|few|TRBJ1-6
CAWDQGELNSPLHF
>TRBV28|16|TRBD2|few|TRBJ2-1
CASSSTSGRVRDEQFF
>TRBV2|12|TRBD2|-|TRBJ2-7
CASRLAAYEQYF
>TRBV30|12|-|once|TRBJ2-5
CAWSRGVETQYF
>TRBV19|15|TRBD1|-|TRBJ1-6
CASTTGGQRNSPLHF
>TRBV6-6|15|TRBD2|-|TRBJ2-3
CASSRLATSTDTQYF
>TRBV30|13|TRBD1|few|TRBJ2-1
CAWTGQTYNEQFF
>TRBV28|13|-|-|TRBJ1-1
CASSLDRNTEAFF
>TRBV5-1|15|-|few|TRBJ1-2
CASSLVSPANYGYTF
>TRBV6-5|15|-|-|TRBJ2-5
CASSPTTGVEETQYF
>TRBV24-1|17|TRBD2|-|TRBJ2-1
CATSDAGTSGVYNEQFF
>TRBV6-5|14|-|-|TRBJ1-1
CASSYSTVITEAFF
>TRBV28|12|-|-|TRBJ2-7
CASSTGGYEQYF
>TRBV5-1|16|TRBD1|-|TRBJ2-1
CASSLEGQGEYNEQFF
>TRBV5-1|15|-|-|TRBJ1-1
CASSLLAEMNTEAFF
>TRBV2|13|TRBD1|-|TRBJ1-1
CASRQGANTEAFF
>TRBV7-2|15|TRBD1|-|TRBJ1-3
CASSLTGQGGNTIYF
>TRBV28|13|-|-|TRBJ1-6
CASSSTGNSPLHF
>TRBV27|15|TRBD1|few|TRBJ2-2
CASSLTGVFAGELFF
>TRBV28|13|-|few|TRBJ1-6
CASTRGFNSPLHF
>TRBV12-3/TRBV12-4|13|-|-|TRBJ1-6
CASSSGGGSPLHF
>TRBV11-2|19|TRBD1|few|TRBJ1-1
CASSLDARSRGRRNTEAFF
>TRBV27|15|TRBD2|-|TRBJ2-1
CASRTGTSGPNEQFF
>TRBV28|19|TRBD2|-|TRBJ2-1
CASSLYPGTSGSIVNEQFF
>TRBV28|12|-|-|TRBJ2-2
CASSLSTGELFF
>TRBV7-9|15|TRBD2|-|TRBJ2-5
CASSRVAGGPETQYF
>TRBV7-8|16|TRBD2|once|TRBJ2-7
CASSSTFSGRVYEQYF
>TRBV21-1|15|-|-|TRBJ1-1
CASSPFEPFGTEAFF
>TRBV11-3|15|TRBD1|-|TRBJ2-4
CASTQGAGAKNIQYF
>TRBV7-9|15|-|-|TRBJ2-1
CASSLSTADYNEQFF
>TRBV3-1/TRBV3-2|13|-|-|TRBJ1-1
CASTSGSGTEAFF
>TRBV4-1|14|-|-|TRBJ1-1
CASSQDGGLGAAFF
>TRBV27|14|TRBD1|-|TRBJ1-5
CASKLQGQSQPQHF
>TRBV6-6|12|-|-|TRBJ2-7
CASNGQSYEQYF